This TCR beta chain was observed in a study of cytomegalovirus exposure and HLA in healthy donors. PCR was performed using 60 Vbeta and 13 Jbeta primers. In the study's own analysis: A follow-up analysis tallied tens of millions of unique TCR beta chains, roughly 11 million shared. Sequencing was performed with immunoSEQ multiplex PCR; in TCRdb, only in-frame clones are kept and a portion is missing. That table supplies the V and J calls and clone size; D and trimming were determined from the DNA. The data hold about 120,000 clones, with around 74% observed a single time. This CDR3 has 13 residues. The junction had 9 bases not matched to a gene; V was cut back by 6 bases and J by 8 bases. The germline V gene encodes CDR1 MNHEY and CDR2 SVGAGI.

This chain joins TRBV6-5 and TRBJ1-2; 7 nucleotides agree with TRBD1. The source material was PBMCs. The receptor's source is a man aged 60-69 years in good health and CMV-seropositive. The CDR3 coding sequence is TGTGCCAGCAGCCGACAGGGTTTGTGGGGCTACACCTTC. It specifies CASSRQGLWGYTF.